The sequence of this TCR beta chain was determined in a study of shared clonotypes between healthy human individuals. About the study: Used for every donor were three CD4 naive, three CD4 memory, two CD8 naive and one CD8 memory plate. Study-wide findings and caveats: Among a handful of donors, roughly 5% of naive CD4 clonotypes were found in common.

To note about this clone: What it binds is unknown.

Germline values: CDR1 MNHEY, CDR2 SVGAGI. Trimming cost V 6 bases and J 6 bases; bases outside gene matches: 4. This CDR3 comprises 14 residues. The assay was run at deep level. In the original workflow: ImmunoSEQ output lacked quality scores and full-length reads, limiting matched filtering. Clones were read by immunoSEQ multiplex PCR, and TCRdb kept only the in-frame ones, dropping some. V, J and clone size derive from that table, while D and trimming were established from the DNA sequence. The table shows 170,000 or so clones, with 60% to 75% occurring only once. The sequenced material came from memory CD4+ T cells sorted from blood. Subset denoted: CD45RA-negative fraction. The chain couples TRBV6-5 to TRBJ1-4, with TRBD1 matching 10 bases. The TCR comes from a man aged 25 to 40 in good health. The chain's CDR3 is CASRGQGWDEKLFF. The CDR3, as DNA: TGTGCCAGCAGGGGACAGGGGTGGGATGAAAAACTGTTTTTT.